Shown below are 18 T cell receptor beta chains from a single sample sequenced in a study of T cells in localized non-small cell lung cancer. Repertoires were generated with immunoSEQ multiplex PCR, while TCRdb's copy carries only in-frame clones and drops some. This table holds roughly 13,000 clones, around 84% found once. Specimen: peripheral blood, collected before any cancer treatment. Source of these receptors: a male donor older than 55 with stage III lung adenocarcinoma.

Written as DNA, the CDR3 is TGTGCCTGGAGCCCTGACAGGGGATATCAGCCCCAGCATTTT. Its protein is CAWSPDRGYQPQHF. The chain has TRBV30 and TRBJ1-5; TRBD1 aligns across 8 bases. This CDR3 comprises 14 residues. Germline trimming cut 3 bases from V and 5 bases from J; bases unmatched to any gene: 6. Germline V gene data show CDR1 as GTSNPN and CDR2 as SVGIG (reference sequence).

This chain connects TRBV6-1 to TRBJ2-5; D call uncertain. The J call is in doubt because the DNA end fits TRBJ2-7 better. Germline V CDR1 and CDR2: MNHNS, SASEGT. The CDR3 runs 12 residues. The CDR3 reads CASSEPGYEQYF. The CDR3 bases are TGTGCCAGCAGTGAACCAGGCTACGAGCAGTACTTC.

This rearrangement joins TRBV7-2 to TRBJ2-3; D unresolved. Germline-derived CDR1 and CDR2 are SGHTA and FQGNSA. This CDR3 spans 13 amino acids. V gave up 4 bases and J gave up 1 base, with 6 bases separating them. CDR3 DNA: TGTGCCAGCAGCTCCTTGGGCACAGATACGCAGTATTTT. The encoded protein is CASSSLGTDTQYF. Complete variable domain (other parts from reference TRBV7-2 and TRBJ2-3): GAGVSQSPSNKVTEKGKDVELRCDPISGHTALYWYRQSLGQGLEFLIYFQGNSAPDKSGLPSDRFSAERTGGSVSTLTIQRTQQEDSAVYLCASSSLGTDTQYFGPGTRLTVL.

The J gene is TRBJ2-5, the V gene TRBV15; 10 nucleotides line up with TRBD2. The CDR3 runs 16 residues. J gave up 1 base and V 5 bases, and 7 bases lay outside the gene matches. In germline, CDR1 is LNHNV, CDR2 YYDKDF (reference sequence). Written as DNA, the CDR3 is TGTGCCACCAGCGGGGCTAGCGGGAGACTCCAAGAGACCCAGTACTTC. This codes for CATSGASGRLQETQYF.

This chain connects TRBV2 to TRBJ2-7; D may correspond to TRBD1 or TRBD2 (5 bases each). Germline V CDR1 and CDR2: SNHLY, FYNNEI. The CDR3 is made up of 13 amino acids. V lost 5 bases to trimming and J lost 7 bases, with 15 bases between them. The CDR3 coding sequence is TGTGCCAGCAGTTCTCTCCTCGAGGGGGAGCAGTACTTC. Protein product: CASSSLLEGEQYF.

This clone has only a few counts. For the CDR3, the DNA is TGTGCCAGCAGCGCAGGAGGACAGGGTCTCACTGAAGCTTTCTTT. Protein product: CASSAGGQGLTEAFF. The chain couples TRBV11-3 to TRBJ1-1, with 8 bases identical to TRBD1. V shed 5 bases and J 4 bases; nucleotides not matched to a gene: 9. The CDR3 covers 15 residues. Germline V gene data show CDR1 as SGHNT and CDR2 as YENEEA.

The chain uses TRBV10-3 and TRBJ2-7; D is ambiguous. This CDR3 has 14 residues. The ends were cut back, 5 bases at V and 6 bases at J, with 17 bases in the middle. Germline V lookup: CDR1 ENHRY, CDR2 SYGVKD. The CDR3 loop reads CAISKNQLSGEQYF. In DNA form, the CDR3 reads TGTGCCATCAGTAAGAATCAGTTAAGTGGCGAGCAGTACTTC.

The chain employs TRBV11-1 and TRBJ2-7; TRBD2 might be the D (6 bases). This CDR3 is 15 amino acids long. V was trimmed by 1 base and J by 0 bases, leaving 10 bases between them. Germline CDR1 and CDR2: SGHAT and FQDESV (reference sequence). This chain's CDR3 is CASSLVAESSYEQYF. The CDR3 bases are TGTGCCAGCAGCTTAGTAGCGGAGAGCTCCTACGAGCAGTACTTC.

The J gene is TRBJ1-1, the V gene TRBV9; D is uncertain. The CDR3 sequence is 12 residues long. Trimming left V 0 bases short and J 11 bases short, with 11 bases between. Germline CDR1 SGDLS, CDR2 YYNGEE. The CDR3 DNA follows: TGTGCCAGCAGCGTAGCGGACCCGAGGGCTTTCTTT. Translation: CASSVADPRAFF.

This clone was seen only a few times. This chain links TRBV11-2 with TRBJ2-1; D may be TRBD1 or TRBD2 (5 bases each). Trimming removed 5 bases at V and 8 bases at J, with 25 bases between. In germline, CDR1 is SGHAT, CDR2 FQNNGV. The CDR3 is 17 residues long. The DNA for the CDR3 is TGTGCCAGCAGCACCAGGGTAGGGACCCTCAGGGACGATGAGCAGTTCTTC. It yields the protein CASSTRVGTLRDDEQFF.

The chain has TRBV4-1 and TRBJ1-1, with D hard to call. The CDR3 has 13 amino acids. Per the germline V gene, CDR1 is MGHRA and CDR2 is YSYEKL. V gave up 1 base and J gave up 1 base, with 4 bases separating them. DNA for the CDR3: TGCGCCAGCAGCCAAGTGGGGAACACTGAAGCTTTCTTT. Amino acid sequence: CASSQVGNTEAFF.

This sequence joins TRBV6-5 and TRBJ2-7; 8 nucleotides line up with TRBD1. The germline CDR1 and CDR2 sequences are MNHEY and SVGAGI. V lost 5 bases to trimming and J lost 2 bases; unmatched junction nucleotides: 8. This CDR3 has 15 amino acids. The CDR3 region is CASSLTGASAYEQYF. The DNA for the CDR3 is TGTGCCAGCAGTCTGACAGGGGCCTCCGCCTACGAGCAGTACTTC.

The chain employs TRBV4-2 and TRBJ2-7, with D perhaps matching TRBD1 (5 bases). Germline CDR1 and CDR2: LGHNA and YNFKEQ. The CDR3 consists of 15 residues. Trimming removed 0 bases at V and 2 bases at J, with 11 bases between. CDR3 loop: CASSQDPGHPYEQYF. The CDR3 DNA follows: TGTGCCAGCAGCCAAGATCCAGGGCATCCCTACGAGCAGTACTTC.

This clone qualifies as medium-sized. This rearrangement joins TRBV6-4 to TRBJ2-6; unclear D gene. CDR3 length equals 15 residues. Germline-derived CDR1 and CDR2 are MRHNA and SNTAGT. V gave up 3 bases and J gave up 0 bases, with 6 bases separating them. The CDR3 sequence: CASSEDGSGANVLTF. Written as DNA, the CDR3 is TGTGCCAGCAGTGAGGACGGCTCTGGGGCCAACGTCCTGACTTTC.

The CDR3: CASSLSAPTEAFF. CDR3 bases: TGTGCCAGCAGTTTATCTGCCCCCACTGAAGCTTTCTTT. The gene calls are TRBV28 and TRBJ1-1; D is unclear. Germline V gene lookup returns CDR1 MDHEN and CDR2 SYDVKM. The CDR3 loop spans 13 amino acids. The germline V and J ends were trimmed by 1 base and 4 bases, with 7 bases remaining between them.

The J gene is TRBJ1-4, the V gene TRBV7-9; no firm D call. Trimming cost V 3 bases and J 8 bases, with 19 bases left between them. Germline CDR1 reads SEHNR; CDR2 reads FQNEAQ (reference sequence). The CDR3 loop spans 16 amino acids. Written as DNA, the CDR3 is TGTGCCAGCAGCTTTTCATTGGGAAGAGGGATGGAAAAACTGTTTTTT. Protein sequence: CASSFSLGRGMEKLFF.

This rearrangement joins TRBV7-2 to TRBJ2-1; the match to TRBD2 covers 9 bases. Germline-derived CDR1 and CDR2 are SGHTA and FQGNSA. The ends lost 1 base at V and 9 bases at J; junction bases unmatched: 1. CDR3 size: 13 residues. The CDR3 spells CASSLVAGVEQFF. The CDR3 bases are TGTGCCAGCAGCTTAGTAGCGGGAGTTGAGCAGTTCTTC.

This clone was observed a single time. The chain uses TRBV2 and TRBJ1-4, with unresolved D. The CDR3 is 13 amino acids. CDR1 and CDR2 from the germline V gene are SNHLY and FYNNEI. V was pared by 4 bases and J by 3 bases, with 6 bases between. The DNA for the CDR3 is TGTGCCAGCAGTGGGCTGGCTAATGAAAAACTGTTTTTT. This codes for CASSGLANEKLFF.